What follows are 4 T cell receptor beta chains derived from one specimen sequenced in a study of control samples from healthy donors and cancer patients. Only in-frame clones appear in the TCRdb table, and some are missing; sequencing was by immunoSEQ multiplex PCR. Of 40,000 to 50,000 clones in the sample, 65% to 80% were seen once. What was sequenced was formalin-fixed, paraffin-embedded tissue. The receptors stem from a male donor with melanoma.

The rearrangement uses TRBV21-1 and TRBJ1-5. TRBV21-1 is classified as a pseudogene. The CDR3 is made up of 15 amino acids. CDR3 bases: TGTGCCAGCAGCAAAATAAGGACTATGGGACAGCCCCAGCATTTT. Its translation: CASSKIRTMGQPQHF.

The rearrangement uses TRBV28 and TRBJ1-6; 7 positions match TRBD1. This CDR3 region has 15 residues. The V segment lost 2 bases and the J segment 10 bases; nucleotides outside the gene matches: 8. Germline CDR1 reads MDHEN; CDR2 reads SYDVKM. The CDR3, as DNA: TGTGCCAGCAGTTTACACAGGGGAAAGGGCTCACCCCTCCACTTT. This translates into CASSLHRGKGSPLHF.

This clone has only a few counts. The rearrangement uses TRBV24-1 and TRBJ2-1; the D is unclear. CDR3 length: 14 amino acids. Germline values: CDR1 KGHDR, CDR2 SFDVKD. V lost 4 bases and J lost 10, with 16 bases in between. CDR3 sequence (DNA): TGTGCCACCAGTGAATCCCTCCTGGGTGGAGAGCAGTTCTTC. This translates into CATSESLLGGEQFF.

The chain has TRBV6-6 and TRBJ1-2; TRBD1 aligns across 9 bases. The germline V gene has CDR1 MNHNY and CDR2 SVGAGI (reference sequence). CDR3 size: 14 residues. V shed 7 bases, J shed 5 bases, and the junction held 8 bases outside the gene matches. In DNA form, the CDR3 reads TGTGCCAGCACCATCCGGACAGGGGCATATGGCTACACCTTC. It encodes CASTIRTGAYGYTF.